The 30 T cell receptor beta chains below were found in one sample sequenced in a study of fetal regulatory T cell absence and autoimmunity. TCRdb's copy holds only in-frame clones and misses some; the assay was immunoSEQ multiplex PCR. The table shows 95,000 or so clones, with approximately 75% occurring only once. Sequencing input: pancreas tissue. The receptor set was obtained from a male donor with IPEX syndrome.

V usage is TRBV19 and J usage is TRBJ1-2; 7 bases are a match to TRBD1. Germline CDR1 and CDR2: LNHDA and SQIVND (reference sequence). The CDR3 length is 15 residues. J lost 0 bases, V lost 5 bases, and 6 bases had no gene match. The CDR3 nucleotides read TGTGCCAGTAGTCGGACCGGGACAGCTAACTATGGCTACACCTTC. This gives the protein CASSRTGTANYGYTF.

The rearrangement joins TRBV27 to TRBJ2-3; TRBD1 agrees at 8 bases. The CDR3 is 17 residues long. Germline V gene lookup returns CDR1 MNHEY and CDR2 SMNVEV (reference sequence). Trimming took 6 bases from V and 0 from J; bases not matched to a gene: 11. CDR3 loop: CASSPLRGRFSTDTQYF. DNA of the CDR3: TGTGCCAGCAGCCCCCTCAGGGGGCGGTTTAGCACAGATACGCAGTATTTT.

The V gene is TRBV6-6, the J gene TRBJ1-5; a weak D match, TRBD1 (6 bases). This CDR3 spans 15 amino acids. The germline gives CDR1 MNHNY, CDR2 SVGAGI (reference sequence). Trimming removed 5 bases at V and 1 base at J, with 12 bases between. Written as DNA, the CDR3 is TGTGCCAGCAGTAGACAGGTTTCGAGCAATCAGCCCCAGCATTTT. As protein: CASSRQVSSNQPQHF.

In DNA, the CDR3 is TGTGCCAGCAGCAGTCGGGCGGGGGGGCGAGCAGATACGCAGTATTTT. Amino acid sequence: CASSSRAGGRADTQYF. V gene TRBV9 combines with J gene TRBJ2-3; TRBD2 matches 9 bases. Germline CDR1 is SGDLS and CDR2 is YYNGEE. The CDR3 has 16 amino acids. The J segment lost 4 bases and the V segment lost 4 bases, leaving 10 bases of the junction unmatched.

The genes are TRBV2 and TRBJ2-3, with TRBD2 identical over 7 bases. V gave up 7 bases and J gave up 2 bases; unmatched junction bases: 9. The CDR3 length is 15 residues. Germline CDR1 and CDR2: SNHLY and FYNNEI. The CDR3 loop is CASNPGLPVTDTQYF. The CDR3, as DNA: TGTGCCAGCAACCCGGGACTACCTGTCACAGATACGCAGTATTTT.

J is TRBJ2-3 and V is TRBV7-9; D not resolved. CDR1 SEHNR and CDR2 FQNEAQ come from the germline V gene (reference sequence). With 5 bases removed from V and 5 bases from J, the gap between germline ends came to 14 bases. The CDR3 totals 14 residues. This CDR3 is CASSPRTGRDTQYF. In DNA form, the CDR3 reads TGTGCCAGCAGCCCGCGGACCGGCCGAGATACGCAGTATTTT.

The chain couples TRBV7-6 to TRBJ2-3; 11 nucleotides line up with TRBD2. Per germline, CDR1 SGHVS and CDR2 FNYEAQ. With 5 bases clipped from V and 9 bases from J, the junction kept 13 bases outside the gene matches. There are 16 residues in the CDR3. The CDR3 spells CASSQLLAGALGTQYF. The CDR3 coding sequence is TGTGCCAGCAGCCAGCTACTAGCGGGGGCCCTAGGGACGCAGTATTTT.

V is TRBV30 and J is TRBJ1-2; 7 nucleotides align to TRBD1. With 0 bases clipped from V and 4 bases from J, the junction kept 2 bases outside the gene matches. This CDR3 spans 13 amino acids. Germline V gene data show CDR1 as GTSNPN and CDR2 as SVGIG (reference sequence). DNA for the CDR3: TGTGCCTGGAGTGTCAGGGGGGGCTATGGCTACACCTTC. Residues: CAWSVRGGYGYTF. Variable domain in full (rest from reference TRBV30 and TRBJ1-2): SQTIHQWPATLVQPVGSPLSLECTVEGTSNPNLYWYRQAAGRGLQLLFYSVGIGQISSEVPQNLSASRPQDRQFILSSKKLLLSDSGFYLCAWSVRGGYGYTFGSGTRLTVV.

The V call is TRBV19, the J call TRBJ2-1; 10 positions match TRBD1. CDR1 LNHDA and CDR2 SQIVND come from the germline V gene (reference sequence). V trimming: 4 bases; J trimming: 4 bases; junction bases outside the gene matches: 7. This CDR3 is 16 amino acids long. CDR3 bases: TGTGCCAGTAGTAGCAGACAGGGGGCGAAGTACAATGAGCAGTTCTTC. It codes for CASSSRQGAKYNEQFF. The full variable domain, completed using reference TRBV19 and TRBJ2-1, is DGGITQSPKYLFRKEGQNVTLSCEQNLNHDAMYWYRQDPGQGLRLIYYSQIVNDFQKGDIAEGYSVSREKKESFPLTVTSAQKNPTAFYLCASSSRQGAKYNEQFFGPGTRLTVL.

This clone occurred once. The chain links TRBV5-1 to TRBJ1-1, with no clear D. This CDR3 contains 14 residues. Germline V gene lookup returns CDR1 SGHRS and CDR2 YFSETQ. V dropped 0 bases and J dropped 4 bases, with 10 bases sitting between them. The CDR3 region is CASSLGQLGTEAFF. In DNA form, the CDR3 reads TGCGCCAGCAGCTTGGGGCAGCTGGGCACTGAAGCTTTCTTT. The whole variable domain, filled in from reference TRBV5-1 and TRBJ1-1, reads KAGVTQTPRYLIKTRGQQVTLSCSPISGHRSVSWYQQTPGQGLQFLFEYFSETQRNKGNFPGRFSGRQFSNSRSEMNVSTLELGDSALYLCASSLGQLGTEAFFGQGTRLTVV.

This clone was detected once. J is TRBJ2-3 and V is TRBV6-5; D is undetermined. The CDR3 runs 14 residues. Germline CDR1 MNHEY, CDR2 SVGAGI. V lost 2 bases and J lost 1, with 7 bases in between. For the CDR3, the DNA is TGTGCCAGCAGTTACACAGTCGGCACAGATACGCAGTATTTT. This translates into CASSYTVGTDTQYF.

The chain links TRBV5-1 to TRBJ1-2, with D possibly TRBD1 on 6 matching bases. The CDR3 consists of 14 residues. V was pared by 5 bases and J by 5 bases, with 16 bases between. The germline gives CDR1 SGHRS, CDR2 YFSETQ. The CDR3 DNA is TGCGCCAGCAGGGGGGACATTCCGGGGTATGGCTACACCTTC. Encoded protein: CASRGDIPGYGYTF.

This clone appeared a single time. The rearrangement uses TRBV6-1 and TRBJ2-2; 11 nucleotides agree with TRBD2. The CDR3 is made up of 15 amino acids. V trimming: 7 bases; J trimming: 2 bases; junction bases outside the gene matches: 3. Germline CDR1 reads MNHNS; CDR2 reads SASEGT. CDR3 amino acids: CASMLAGGNTGELFF. Here the CDR3 DNA reads TGTGCCAGCATGCTAGCGGGGGGTAACACCGGGGAGCTGTTTTTT.

V is TRBV18 and J is TRBJ2-2; the D call may be TRBD1 or TRBD2 (6 bases each). Trimming pared 2 bases from V and 0 bases from J, leaving 7 bases between. CDR3 length: 15 residues. Per germline, CDR1 KGHSH and CDR2 LQKENI. The CDR3 bases are TGTGCCAGCTCACCAGGGGGGCCGAACACCGGGGAGCTGTTTTTT. It is translated as CASSPGGPNTGELFF.

This rearrangement joins TRBV4-1 to TRBJ2-1; 7 positions match TRBD2. Germline V gives CDR1 MGHRA, CDR2 YSYEKL. This CDR3 has 17 residues. V was clipped by 2 bases and J by 4 bases; unmatched bases: 11. Written as DNA, the CDR3 is TGCGCCAGCAGCCAACCACCTGGCGGGAGTAGGTACAATGAGCAGTTCTTC. Its translation: CASSQPPGGSRYNEQFF.

This chain links TRBV9 with TRBJ2-1, with 15 bases that match TRBD2. V lost 4 bases and J lost 3; bases outside the gene matches: 20. CDR1 is SGDLS, CDR2 YYNGEE, per germline. This CDR3 comprises 22 residues. The chain's CDR3 is CASSFRGCCGTSGRSGYNEQFF. The DNA for the CDR3 is TGTGCCAGCAGCTTCAGAGGGTGTTGTGGGACTAGCGGGAGGAGTGGCTACAATGAGCAGTTCTTC.

V usage is TRBV21-1 and J usage is TRBJ2-7; the listed D gene, TRBD2, was not tested against the DNA. TRBV21-1 is a pseudogene segment. The CDR3 length is 14 residues. CDR3 sequence reads: CARRPAGITYEQYF. For the CDR3, the DNA is TGTGCCAGACGCCCAGCGGGCATAACCTACGAGCAGTACTTC.

Regarding this clone: The same CDR3 also results from other DNA sequences found in this sample. The chain has TRBV27 and TRBJ1-2; D gene ambiguous. This CDR3 comprises 13 residues. Germline V lookup: CDR1 MNHEY, CDR2 SMNVEV (reference sequence). Trimming cost V 2 bases and J 5 bases, with 9 bases left between them. CDR3 region: CASSLTGGYGYTF. The CDR3 DNA is TGTGCCAGCAGTTTAACGGGCGGGTATGGCTACACCTTC.

The chain couples TRBV10-2 to TRBJ2-3, with TRBD2 matching 10 bases. V trimming: 7 bases; J trimming: 4 bases; junction bases outside the gene matches: 5. The CDR3 extends over 14 amino acids. Germline V CDR1 and CDR2: WSHSY, SAAADI. The CDR3 region is CASKWLAGADTQYF. In DNA, the CDR3 is TGCGCCAGCAAGTGGCTAGCGGGGGCAGATACGCAGTATTTT.

V and J are TRBV10-2 and TRBJ2-2, with D perhaps being TRBD1 or TRBD2 (6 bases each). In germline, CDR1 is WSHSY, CDR2 SAAADI. Trimming took 6 bases from V and 2 from J, leaving 10 bases between them. The length of the CDR3 is 14 residues. CDR3 coding DNA: TGCGCCAGCAGGGCCGGGGGCAACACCGGGGAGCTGTTTTTT. Translated: CASRAGGNTGELFF.

The rearrangement joins TRBV6-6 to TRBJ1-1; D is possibly TRBD1 (6 bases). The CDR3 is made up of 11 amino acids. Trimming pared 6 bases from V and 4 bases from J, leaving 6 bases between. Germline V gene lookup returns CDR1 MNHNY and CDR2 SVGAGI (reference sequence). CDR3 loop: CASRQGTEAFF. CDR3 bases: TGTGCCAGCAGACAGGGCACTGAAGCTTTCTTT.

Notes on this clone: This sample also contains other DNA sequences that code for the same CDR3. The chain uses TRBV11-2 and TRBJ2-1; TRBD2 aligns across 11 bases. The V segment lost 1 base and the J segment 4 bases; nucleotides outside the gene matches: 0. Germline-derived CDR1 and CDR2 are SGHAT and FQNNGV. The CDR3 length is 15 residues. The CDR3 sequence is CASSLGTSGYNEQFF. The CDR3 nucleotides read TGTGCCAGCAGCTTAGGGACTAGCGGGTACAATGAGCAGTTCTTC.

The CDR3 region has the DNA TGTGCCAGTAGTAGCGGGAAAGGGAATGAGCAGTTCTTC. Encoded protein: CASSSGKGNEQFF. The chain links TRBV19 to TRBJ2-1, with D possibly matching TRBD2 (6 bases). Trimming pared 4 bases from V and 7 bases from J, leaving 11 bases between. This CDR3 contains 13 residues. CDR1 and CDR2 from the germline V gene are LNHDA and SQIVND (reference sequence).

The rearrangement links TRBV13 to TRBJ2-7, with 10 positions matching TRBD2. This CDR3 spans 18 amino acids. With 5 bases clipped from V and 1 base from J, the junction kept 14 bases outside the gene matches. Germline V gene lookup returns CDR1 PRHDT and CDR2 FYEKMQ (reference sequence). The CDR3 sequence is CASSPLMGASGGSYEQYF. The CDR3 DNA follows: TGTGCCAGCAGCCCGTTAATGGGGGCTAGCGGGGGATCCTACGAGCAGTACTTC.

The table lists this clone with a count of one. This chain uses TRBV7-8 with TRBJ1-2, with D possibly TRBD1 on 6 matching bases. The CDR3 covers 15 residues. The V end was cut by 5 bases, the J end by 4 bases, with 17 bases between. Germline assignment: CDR1 SGHVS and CDR2 FQNEAQ. This chain's CDR3 is CASSPSTGRVYGYTF. The DNA for the CDR3 is TGTGCCAGCAGCCCTAGTACAGGGCGGGTCTATGGCTACACCTTC.

The chain carries TRBV6-5 and TRBJ1-1, with a tentative D call TRBD1 (5 bases). This CDR3 is 14 amino acids long. The germline V gene has CDR1 MNHEY and CDR2 SVGAGI. Trimming shortened V by 5 bases and J by 5 bases, and 15 bases separated the two germline ends. CDR3 sequence: CASSATSGRTEAFF. Written as DNA, the CDR3 is TGTGCCAGCAGTGCGACCTCAGGGAGGACTGAAGCTTTCTTT.

The genes are TRBV7-2 and TRBJ2-1; D remains ambiguous. This CDR3 region has 14 residues. V shed 1 base and J shed 4 bases, with 8 bases lying between them. In germline, CDR1 is SGHTA, CDR2 FQGNSA. The CDR3 sequence is CASSLVPEYNEQFF. For the CDR3, the DNA is TGTGCCAGCAGCTTAGTACCAGAATACAATGAGCAGTTCTTC.

The gene calls are TRBV7-9 and TRBJ2-2; D unclear. The V gene lost 5 bases and the J gene lost 7 bases, with 8 bases spanning the gap. The CDR3 is 12 amino acids. Germline loops: CDR1 SEHNR, CDR2 FQNEAQ (reference sequence). The CDR3 nucleotides read TGTGCCAGCAGCCCGACCGGCGGGGAGCTGTTTTTT. This gives the protein CASSPTGGELFF.

This clone has just a few counts. The rearrangement links TRBV11-2 to TRBJ2-7, with TRBD1 matching 8 bases. The length of the CDR3 is 15 residues. V trimming: 1 base; J trimming: 4 bases; junction bases outside the gene matches: 6. Germline CDR1 is SGHAT and CDR2 is FQNNGV. The CDR3: CASSLGTGSGYEQYF. The CDR3 DNA is TGTGCCAGCAGCTTAGGGACAGGGTCGGGTTACGAGCAGTACTTC. Variable domain in full (rest from reference TRBV11-2 and TRBJ2-7): EAGVAQSPRYKIIEKRQSVAFWCNPISGHATLYWYQQILGQGPKLLIQFQNNGVVDDSQLPKDRFSAERLKGVDSTLKIQPAKLEDSAVYLCASSLGTGSGYEQYFGPGTRLTVT.

The chain joins TRBV6-9 to TRBJ2-1, with 15 bases matching TRBD2. The CDR3 extends over 19 amino acids. Germline trimming cut 4 bases from V and 0 bases from J; bases unmatched to any gene: 7. Per germline, CDR1 MNHGY and CDR2 SVAAGI. CDR3 protein: CASSSGLAGGIFSYNEQFF. CDR3 in DNA: TGTGCCAGCAGTTCGGGACTAGCGGGGGGCATTTTCTCCTACAATGAGCAGTTCTTC.